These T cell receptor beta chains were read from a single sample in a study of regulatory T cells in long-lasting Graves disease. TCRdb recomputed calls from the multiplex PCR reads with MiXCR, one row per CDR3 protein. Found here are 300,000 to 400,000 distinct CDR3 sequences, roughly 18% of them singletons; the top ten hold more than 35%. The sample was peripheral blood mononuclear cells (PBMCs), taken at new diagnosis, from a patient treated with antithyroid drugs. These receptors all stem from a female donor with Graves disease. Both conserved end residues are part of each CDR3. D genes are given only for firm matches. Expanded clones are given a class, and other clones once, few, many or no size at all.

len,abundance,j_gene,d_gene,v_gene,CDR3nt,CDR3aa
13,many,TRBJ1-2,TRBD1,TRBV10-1,TGCGCCAGCAGCGCTGACAGGGGGCAAGGCTACACCTTC,CASSADRGQGYTF
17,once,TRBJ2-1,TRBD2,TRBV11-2,TGTGCCAGCAGTCCTCTTATTTCCGGGAGGGCCTACAATGAGCAGTTCTTC,CASSPLISGRAYNEQFF
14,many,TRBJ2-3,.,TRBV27,TGTGCCAGCAGTCCGCTTACCACTACAGATACGCAGTATTTT,CASSPLTTTDTQYF
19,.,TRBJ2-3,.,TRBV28,TGTGCCAGCAGTTTAGGAGTACAGGGAGGACGGCCTAGCACAGATACGCAGTATTTT,CASSLGVQGGRPSTDTQYF
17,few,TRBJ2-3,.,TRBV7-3,TGTGCCAGCAGCTTACCAGAGGCGGGTGAAAGCACAGATACGCAGTATTTT,CASSLPEAGESTDTQYF
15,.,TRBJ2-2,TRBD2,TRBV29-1,TGCAGCGTTCCGGGACTAGCCGGGGATGGCGGGGAGCTGTTTTTT,CSVPGLAGDGGELFF
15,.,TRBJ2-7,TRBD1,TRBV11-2,TGTGCCAGCAGCTTAGACGGCGACAGGGTGTACGAGCAGTACTTC,CASSLDGDRVYEQYF
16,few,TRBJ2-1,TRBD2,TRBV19,TGTGCCAGTAGTAGACTAGCGGGGGCTTTCTACAATGAGCAGTTCTTC,CASSRLAGAFYNEQFF
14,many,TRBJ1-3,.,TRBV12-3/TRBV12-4,TGTGCCAGCAGTCATACAGCCTCTGGAAACACCATATATTTT,CASSHTASGNTIYF
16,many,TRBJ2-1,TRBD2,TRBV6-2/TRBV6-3,TGTGCCAGCAGTGCAACTACTAGCGGACTTTACAATGAGCAGTTCTTC,CASSATTSGLYNEQFF
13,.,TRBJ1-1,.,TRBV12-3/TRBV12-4,TGTGTCAGCAGTCCAAGGGGTTACACTGAAGCTTTCTTT,CVSSPRGYTEAFF
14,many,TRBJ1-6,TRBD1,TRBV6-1,TGTGCCAGCAGCCCCGGGACAGGGGTATCACCCCTCCACTTT,CASSPGTGVSPLHF
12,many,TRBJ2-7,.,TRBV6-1,TGTGCCAGCAGGACCTATGGAGGCGAGCAGTACTTC,CASRTYGGEQYF
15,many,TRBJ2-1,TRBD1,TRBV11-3,TGTGCCAGCAGGCCGCCGGGACAGGTTTACAATGAGCAGTTCTTC,CASRPPGQVYNEQFF
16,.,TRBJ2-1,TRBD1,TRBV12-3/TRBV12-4,TGTGCCAGCAGTTTCGGACAGGGCGAAGGATACAATGAGCAGTTCTTC,CASSFGQGEGYNEQFF
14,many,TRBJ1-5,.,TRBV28,TGTGCCAGCAGTTGGGGAAATAGCAATCAGCCCCAGCATTTT,CASSWGNSNQPQHF
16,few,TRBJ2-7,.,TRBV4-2,TGTGCCAGCAGCCAAGATGGAGAGGACGGGACCTACGAGCAGTACTTC,CASSQDGEDGTYEQYF
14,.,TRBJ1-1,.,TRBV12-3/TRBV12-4,TGTGCCAGCACCCCCGGGGGGCAGAACACTGAAGCTTTCTTT,CASTPGGQNTEAFF
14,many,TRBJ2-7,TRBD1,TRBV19,TGTGCCAGTCGACAGGGTGGATTCCCTCGCGAGCAGTACTTC,CASRQGGFPREQYF
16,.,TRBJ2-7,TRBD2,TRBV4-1,TGCGCCAGCAGCCAGAAAGTACTAGCGGGGACATACGAGCAGTACTTC,CASSQKVLAGTYEQYF
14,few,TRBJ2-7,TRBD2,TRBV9,TGTGCCAGCAGCGTAGTAGGAGCGGGAGACGAGCAGTACTTC,CASSVVGAGDEQYF
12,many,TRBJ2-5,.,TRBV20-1,TGCAGTGATCGGGGGCGCGGAGAGACCCAGTACTTC,CSDRGRGETQYF
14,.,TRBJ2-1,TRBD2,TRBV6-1,TGTGCCAGCAATGTCCTAGCGGGAGGGCCGTCCGAGTTCTTC,CASNVLAGGPSEFF
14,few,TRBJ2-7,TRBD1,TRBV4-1,TGCGCCAGCAGCCAACTCAGGGGGCTGTACGAGCAGTACTTC,CASSQLRGLYEQYF
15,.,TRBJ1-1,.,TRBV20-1,TGCAGTGCTCGCGGGACGGCGGCTCTGAACACTGAAGCTTTCTTT,CSARGTAALNTEAFF
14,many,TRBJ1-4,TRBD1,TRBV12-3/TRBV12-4,TGTGCCAGCACCCCATCAGGGGGCGAAGGAAAACTGTTTTTT,CASTPSGGEGKLFF
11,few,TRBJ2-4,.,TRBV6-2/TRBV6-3,TGTGCCTGTAGGGGGGCAAACATTCAGTACTTC,CACRGANIQYF
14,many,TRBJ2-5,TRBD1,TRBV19,TGTGCCAGTAGTATAGTTTCAGGGGGCGAGACCCAGTACTTC,CASSIVSGGETQYF
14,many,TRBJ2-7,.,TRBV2,TGTGCCAGCAGCCGACTCGAGGCCACCTACGAGCAGTACTTC,CASSRLEATYEQYF
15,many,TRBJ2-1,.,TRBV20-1,TGCAGTGCTAGATTTTTCGGTCGCCTTGACAATGAGCAGTTCTTC,CSARFFGRLDNEQFF
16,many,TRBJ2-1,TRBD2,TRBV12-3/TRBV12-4,TGTGCCAGCAGTTTAAGGGCTAGCGGAGCTCTCAATGAGCAGTTCTTC,CASSLRASGALNEQFF
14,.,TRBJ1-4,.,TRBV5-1,TGCGCCAGCAGCCGCGACTCCCGTAGTAGCAAACTGTTTTTT,CASSRDSRSSKLFF
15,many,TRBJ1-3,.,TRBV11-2,TGTGCCAGCAGCTTAAGGGGATCCTCTGGAAACACCATATATTTT,CASSLRGSSGNTIYF
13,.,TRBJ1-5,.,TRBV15,TGTGCCACCAGCACATATAGCAATCAGCCCCAGCATTTT,CATSTYSNQPQHF
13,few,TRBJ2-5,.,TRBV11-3,TGTGCCAGCAGCTCGAGGGACGTGGAGACCCAGTACTTC,CASSSRDVETQYF
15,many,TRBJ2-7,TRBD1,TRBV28,TGTGCCAGCAGTAAGGGACAGGGGGGCTTATACGAGCAGTACTTC,CASSKGQGGLYEQYF
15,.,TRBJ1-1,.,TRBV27,TGTGCCAGCAGTTGGGACGGGGGGGTGGACACTGAAGCTTTCTTT,CASSWDGGVDTEAFF
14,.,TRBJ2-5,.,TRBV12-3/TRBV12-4,TGTGCCAGCAGTTTGGAACAGACTGAAGAGACCCGGTACTTC,CASSLEQTEETRYF
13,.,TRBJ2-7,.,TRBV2,TGTGCCAGCAGTAACAGGTTTACCTACGAGCAGTACTTC,CASSNRFTYEQYF
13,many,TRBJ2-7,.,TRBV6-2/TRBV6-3,TGTGCCAGCAGCCCTCCAGGAGGGGACCCCGAGTACTTC,CASSPPGGDPEYF
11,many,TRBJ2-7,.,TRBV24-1,TGTGCCACCAGTGAAGGTCGAGAGCAGTACTTC,CATSEGREQYF
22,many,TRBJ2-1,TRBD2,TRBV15,TGTGCCACCAGCAGAGATCGGGGCGGCGCGGGACTAGCGGGAGGGTTGGCGAATGAGCAGTTCTTC,CATSRDRGGAGLAGGLANEQFF
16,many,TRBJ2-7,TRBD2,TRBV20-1,TGCAGTGCTAGAGATTGGCTAGCGGGGGACTCCTACGAGCAGTACTTC,CSARDWLAGDSYEQYF
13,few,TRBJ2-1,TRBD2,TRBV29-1,TGCAGCGTCCTTAGCGGGAGAGGCGGTGAGCAGTTCTTC,CSVLSGRGGEQFF
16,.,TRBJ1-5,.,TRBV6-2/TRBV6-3,TGTGCCAGCAGTTACTCGATCGTAACCCCCGATCAGCCCCAGCATTTT,CASSYSIVTPDQPQHF
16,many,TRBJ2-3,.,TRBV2,TGTGCCAGCAGTGTCCTCGCACAGGGTAGTTTAGATACGCAGTATTTT,CASSVLAQGSLDTQYF
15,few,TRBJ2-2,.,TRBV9,TGTGCCAGCAGCATTGGGACATTGAACACCGGGGAGCTGTTTTTT,CASSIGTLNTGELFF
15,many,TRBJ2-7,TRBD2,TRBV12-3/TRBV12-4,TGTGCCAGCAGTCCCGGACTAGCGGGAGGACACGAGCAGTACTTC,CASSPGLAGGHEQYF
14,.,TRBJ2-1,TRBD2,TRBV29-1,TGCAGCGCTGAGGCCCTAGCGGATTACAATGAGCAGTTCTTC,CSAEALADYNEQFF
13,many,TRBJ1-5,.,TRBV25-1,TGTGCCAGCAGTGGGGGTAGCAATCAGCCCCAGCATTTT,CASSGGSNQPQHF
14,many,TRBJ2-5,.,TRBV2,TGTGCCAGCGGGTCGACGGGGGCGGTAGAGACCCAGTACTTC,CASGSTGAVETQYF
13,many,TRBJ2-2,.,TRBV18,TGTGCCAGCAGTCCTCTAAACACCGGGGAGCTGTTTTTT,CASSPLNTGELFF
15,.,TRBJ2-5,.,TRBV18,TGTGCCAGCTCACCAAGCGACTTTCACCAAGAGACCCAGTACTTC,CASSPSDFHQETQYF
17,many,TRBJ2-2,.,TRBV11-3,TGTGCCAGCAGCTTAGATTCACGGACGGGAAACACCGGGGAGCTGTTTTTT,CASSLDSRTGNTGELFF
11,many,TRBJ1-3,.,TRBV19,TGTGCCAGCAGCACAGGAAACACCATATATTTT,CASSTGNTIYF
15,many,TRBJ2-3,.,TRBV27,TGTGCCAGCAGTGGCCGTGGTGTCGGCGCAGATACGCAGTATTTT,CASSGRGVGADTQYF
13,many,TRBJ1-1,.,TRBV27,TGTGCCAGCCACAGGGTGGGGGAAACTGAAGCTTTCTTT,CASHRVGETEAFF
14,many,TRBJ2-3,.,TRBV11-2,TGTGCCAGCAGCTTAGCACACTCCACAGATACGCAGTATTTT,CASSLAHSTDTQYF
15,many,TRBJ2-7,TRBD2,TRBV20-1,TGCAGTGCTATATTACTAGCGGGAGGGTATTACGAGCAGTACTTC,CSAILLAGGYYEQYF